This T cell receptor (beta chain) was identified in a study of regulatory T cells in long-lasting Graves disease. Study results and limitations: Clonotypes that were public and shared totalled fewer than 3,500 in persistent patients versus 800 to 1,000 in new patients. TRBV28 was favored in persistent disease, as were TRBJ1-2 and TRBJ2-5.

V was clipped by 4 bases and J by 3 bases, with 15 bases between them. The CDR3 runs 15 residues. In germline, CDR1 is MNHEY, CDR2 SVGEGT. Time point: persistent/refractory GD, antithyroid drugs over 5 years with positive TRAb. Extracted PBMC RNA gave rise to the TCR library. Doctors identified Graves' disease using the American Thyroid Association guidelines. This clonotype has at least ten counts. The antigen is undetermined. Researchers made TCR beta libraries by using iRepertoire HTBI primers and running Arm-PCR on CDR3 regions. Original handling: Throughout the samples, researchers identified fewer than 80 TRBV and some 13 TRBJ segments. MiXCR, applied by TCRdb to the multiplex PCR reads, yields one record per CDR3 protein. The V and J calls, along with clone size, are taken from TCRdb and not from the paper's own processing. The sample consists of around 430,000 distinct CDR3 sequences, around a fifth of them appearing once.

The material sequenced was peripheral blood mononuclear cells (PBMCs), taken when the disease was refractory, from a patient treated with antithyroid drugs. This chain links TRBV6-2 or TRBV6-3 with TRBJ1-2; D possibly corresponds to TRBD1 (5 bases). The source is a female donor with Graves disease. The CDR3: CASSSPDRQYYGYTF. In DNA, the CDR3 is TGTGCCAGCAGTTCCCCAGATCGACAGTACTATGGCTACACCTTC.